Listed here are 30 T cell receptor beta chains from one sample, sequenced in a study of T cell changes during pregnancy in multiple sclerosis (dated by TCRdb to the late 2010s). Library preparation employed the immunoSEQ multiplex PCR assay. TCRdb obtained this table from immuneACCESS and retained in-frame rearrangements with V and J assigned. These tables miss some clones; where compared with another copy, unresolved V genes account for less than half of the shortfall, and the remainder is unexplained. The sample data list roughly 89,000 clones, and 85% to 95% of these were observed just once. The top ten constitute less than 2% of the sample. Sequencing used peripheral blood, obtained after pregnancy. These TCRs come from a female donor in good health, enrolled as a control in a pregnancy study.

The chain's CDR3 is CSVMLAGGRSRTDTQYF. The CDR3 DNA follows: TGCAGCGTTATGCTAGCGGGAGGAAGATCACGCACAGATACGCAGTATTTT. The chain uses TRBV29-1 and TRBJ2-3, with TRBD2 matching over 11 bases. Looked up from germline, CDR1 is SQVTM and CDR2 is ANQGSEA. The V segment lost 5 bases and the J segment 1 base; nucleotides outside the gene matches: 11. CDR3 length: 17 residues.

The chain links TRBV28 to TRBJ1-2; perhaps TRBD1 as D (6 bases). Trimming took off 1 base at V and 7 bases at J, with 22 bases between the two ends. This CDR3 is 17 amino acids long. The germline V gene encodes CDR1 MDHEN and CDR2 SYDVKM. The CDR3 DNA sequence: TGTGCCAGCAGTTTATTTCACTCAGGGCAGCAAGGGGGTGGCTACACCTTC. This gives the protein CASSLFHSGQQGGGYTF.

The V gene is TRBV19, the J gene TRBJ1-2, with 9 bases matching TRBD1. The V gene end was trimmed by 4 bases and the J gene end by 7 bases; junction bases not matched to a gene: 7. Germline-derived CDR1 and CDR2 are LNHDA and SQIVND (reference sequence). The CDR3 is 14 residues long. In nucleotides, the CDR3 is TGTGCCAGTAGTACAAAGGGACAGGGTAGTGGCTACACCTTC. Translating gives CASSTKGQGSGYTF.

This chain uses TRBV7-2 with TRBJ1-4; D is possibly TRBD1 (5 bases). The CDR3 runs to 13 residues. V was pared by 1 base and J by 8 bases, with 8 bases between. Germline loops: CDR1 SGHTA, CDR2 FQGNSA. The DNA for the CDR3 is TGTGCCAGCAGCTTAGTGGGGGGGGAAAAACTGTTTTTT. Amino acid sequence: CASSLVGGEKLFF.

The rearrangement uses TRBV27 and TRBJ2-2, with D hard to call. Germline CDR1 and CDR2: MNHEY and SMNVEV (reference sequence). V shed 1 base and J shed 5 bases, with 5 bases lying between them. This CDR3 is 13 amino acids long. Here the CDR3 reads CASSLYRTGELFF. CDR3 nucleotide sequence: TGTGCCAGCAGTTTATATCGGACCGGGGAGCTGTTTTTT.

Only one count was recorded for this clone. The J gene is TRBJ2-3, the V gene TRBV2, with 13 positions matching TRBD2. The CDR3 has 16 residues. The J segment lost 7 bases and the V segment lost 6 bases, leaving 10 bases of the junction unmatched. Germline loops: CDR1 SNHLY, CDR2 FYNNEI. For the CDR3, the DNA is TGTGCCAGCAGGCCGGGACTAGCGGGAATGGGAAATACGCAGTATTTT. Protein: CASRPGLAGMGNTQYF.

The chain carries TRBV6-1 and TRBJ2-2; D gene ambiguous. Germline CDR1 and CDR2: MNHNS and SASEGT. The length of the CDR3 is 13 residues. V lost 3 bases and J lost 8, with 10 bases in between. The CDR3 spells CASSDLGVGELFF. CDR3 nucleotide sequence: TGTGCCAGCAGTGATCTAGGAGTAGGGGAGCTGTTTTTT.

This chain connects TRBV6-5 to TRBJ2-7; 9 bases agree with TRBD2. CDR3 length: 15 residues. Germline CDR1 is MNHEY and CDR2 is SVGAGI. V was clipped by 0 bases and J by 3 bases; unmatched bases: 3. For the CDR3, the DNA is TGTGCCAGCAGTTACTCGGCGGGAGGGGGCTACGAGCAGTACTTC. It translates to CASSYSAGGGYEQYF.

The chain recombines TRBV5-6 with TRBJ1-2; TRBD1 might be the D (6 bases). V gave up 0 bases and J gave up 5 bases, with 17 bases separating them. This CDR3 has 16 residues. Germline CDR1 SGHDT, CDR2 YYEEEE. The CDR3 DNA reads as TGTGCCAGCAGCTTGGCCGTCGGGGGGCACTCATATGGCTACACCTTC. It yields the protein CASSLAVGGHSYGYTF.

The chain is built from TRBV6-5 and TRBJ2-7; 11 bases line up with TRBD1. The CDR3 is 14 residues long. Germline lookup yields CDR1 MNHEY and CDR2 SVGAGI. With V trimmed by 6 bases and J by 4 bases, 5 bases remained unmatched. DNA of the CDR3: TGTGCCAGCAGCCCCGGACAGGGGGCTTACGAGCAGTACTTC. This encodes CASSPGQGAYEQYF.

This chain connects TRBV28 to TRBJ2-1; 11 nucleotides line up with TRBD2. Germline trimming cut 2 bases from V and 0 bases from J; bases unmatched to any gene: 0. This CDR3 has 16 amino acids. Germline V gives CDR1 MDHEN, CDR2 SYDVKM. Here the CDR3 DNA reads TGTGCCAGCAGTTTAGGGACTAGCGGCTCCTACAATGAGCAGTTCTTC. Residues: CASSLGTSGSYNEQFF.

This chain joins TRBV7-9 and TRBJ2-3; 9 bases are shared with TRBD2. The V gene end was trimmed by 2 bases and the J gene end by 1 base; junction bases not matched to a gene: 1. The CDR3 is made up of 15 amino acids. From germline, CDR1 is SEHNR and CDR2 FQNEAQ (reference sequence). In nucleotides, the CDR3 is TGTGCCAGCAGCTTAAGGACTAGCGGCACAGATACGCAGTATTTT. Amino acids: CASSLRTSGTDTQYF. Full variable domain (rest looked up from reference TRBV7-9 and TRBJ2-3): DTGVSQNPRHKITKRGQNVTFRCDPISEHNRLYWYRQTLGQGPEFLTYFQNEAQLEKSRLLSDRFSAERPKGSFSTLEIQRTEQGDSAMYLCASSLRTSGTDTQYFGPGTRLTVL.

The V gene is TRBV6-5, the J gene TRBJ1-2; D possibly corresponds to TRBD1 (6 bases). V lost 5 bases to trimming and J lost 7 bases, with 14 bases between them. The germline CDR1 and CDR2 sequences are MNHEY and SVGAGI. There are 13 residues in the CDR3. In DNA, the CDR3 is TGTGCCAGCAGTAATGGGGGGGCGCGTGGCTACACCTTC. Translating it yields CASSNGGARGYTF.

The chain is built from TRBV4-1 and TRBJ2-1, with 11 bases fitting TRBD2. Per the germline V gene, CDR1 is MGHRA and CDR2 is YSYEKL. This CDR3 contains 15 residues. Trimming cost V 2 bases and J 15 bases; bases outside gene matches: 12. The CDR3, as DNA: TGCGCCAGCAGCCAACGGGGACTAGCGGCCCCCAGTTTGTTCTTC. Its protein is CASSQRGLAAPSLFF.

The rearrangement uses TRBV27 and TRBJ2-7; TRBD2 matches at 11 bases. Trimming cost V 11 bases and J 4 bases; bases outside gene matches: 7. Germline V gene sequence: CDR1 MNHEY, CDR2 SMNVEV (reference sequence). The CDR3 has 13 residues. The DNA for the CDR3 is TGTGCCGGTAGCGGGAGGGCCGAGTACGAGCAGTACTTC. Residues: CAGSGRAEYEQYF.

The chain uses TRBV19 and TRBJ2-1; TRBD1 aligns across 10 bases. Looked up from germline, CDR1 is LNHDA and CDR2 is SQIVND (reference sequence). The CDR3 totals 16 residues. Unmatched junction bases numbered 6, after V lost 7 bases and J lost 0 bases. CDR3 bases: TGTGCCAGTACCAGGACAGGGGGAAGCTCCTACAATGAGCAGTTCTTC. The encoded protein is CASTRTGGSSYNEQFF.

The chain has TRBV27 and TRBJ2-7, with a weak D call TRBD2 (6 bases). Germline assignment: CDR1 MNHEY and CDR2 SMNVEV (reference sequence). CDR3 length: 16 residues. V lost 8 bases and J lost 2, with 22 bases in between. The CDR3 DNA reads as TGTGCCAGCTCCCCGGGAGTCGGAGGGCTTACCTACGAGCAGTACTTC. Translation: CASSPGVGGLTYEQYF.

CDR3 residues: CASSPQEADYNEQFF. DNA for the CDR3: TGTGCCAGCAGTCCCCAGGAAGCGGACTACAATGAGCAGTTCTTC. This chain connects TRBV6-5 to TRBJ2-1; tentatively, D is TRBD2 (5 bases). V was cut by 5 bases and J by 3 bases, with 14 bases left in between. CDR1 is MNHEY, CDR2 SVGAGI, per germline. There are 15 residues in the CDR3.

The gene calls are TRBV4-1 and TRBJ2-1; 12 bases map to TRBD2. The J segment lost 0 bases and the V segment lost 1 base, leaving 7 bases of the junction unmatched. This CDR3 has 19 amino acids. Looked up from germline, CDR1 is MGHRA and CDR2 is YSYEKL. CDR3 sequence: CASSQGGLAGLSSYNEQFF. Written as DNA, the CDR3 is TGCGCCAGCAGCCAAGGGGGACTAGCGGGCCTCAGCTCCTACAATGAGCAGTTCTTC.

In the case of this clone: The limits of the CDR3 on the DNA are not certain, so only TCRdb's listed CDR3 is given. Other DNA sequences from this sample encode an identical CDR3 as well. The CDR3: CASSFGQGETQYF. This chain uses TRBV5-1 with TRBJ2-5; the table's D call of TRBD1 was not tested on the DNA. Counting both end residues, the CDR3 totals 13 amino acids. In germline, CDR1 is SGHRS, CDR2 YFSETQ.

As regards this clone: Other DNA sequences in this specimen translate into the identical CDR3. V and J are TRBV29-1 and TRBJ2-5; perhaps TRBD2 as D (5 bases). Per the germline V gene, CDR1 is SQVTM and CDR2 is ANQGSEA. CDR3 length equals 11 residues. V lost 4 bases to trimming and J lost 5 bases, with 8 bases between them. The CDR3 DNA reads TGCAGCGTTGGACTACAGGAGACCCAGTACTTC. Translated, it gives CSVGLQETQYF.

This sequence joins TRBV5-1 and TRBJ1-4; 11 bases are a match to TRBD1. The CDR3 extends over 14 amino acids. Germline-derived CDR1 and CDR2 are SGHRS and YFSETQ. V lost 4 bases to trimming and J lost 8 bases; unmatched junction nucleotides: 4. In nucleotides, the CDR3 is TGCGCCAGCAGCCCGGACAGGGGGCCAGAAAAACTGTTTTTT. It is translated as CASSPDRGPEKLFF.

The chain has TRBV27 and TRBJ1-5; TRBD1 is a possible D gene (6 bases). The CDR3 runs to 15 residues. Trimming stripped 4 bases from V and 1 base from J, with 11 bases between. Germline CDR1 and CDR2: MNHEY and SMNVEV (reference sequence). DNA for the CDR3: TGTGCCAGCAGTTCCGCCAGGGGCAGCAATCAGCCCCAGCATTTT. Amino acid sequence: CASSSARGSNQPQHF.

The chain joins TRBV29-1 to TRBJ1-3; a possible D gene is TRBD1 (6 bases). CDR3 size: 14 residues. Trimming took 4 bases from V and 6 from J, leaving 16 bases between them. Germline lookup yields CDR1 SQVTM and CDR2 ANQGSEA. CDR3 sequence reads: CSVGGRGGLNTIYF. The DNA of the CDR3 is TGCAGCGTTGGGGGAAGGGGGGGCTTAAACACCATATATTTT.

The chain couples TRBV29-1 to TRBJ1-2; D is undetermined. Germline lookup yields CDR1 SQVTM and CDR2 ANQGSEA. V shed 7 bases and J shed 8 bases, with 14 bases lying between them. The CDR3 has 11 residues. CDR3: CSGAERGGYTF. The CDR3 DNA is TGCAGCGGTGCGGAGAGAGGGGGCTACACCTTC. Full variable domain (rest looked up from reference TRBV29-1 and TRBJ1-2): SAVISQKPSRDICQRGTSLTIQCQVDSQVTMMFWYRQQPGQSLTLIATANQGSEATYESGFVIDKFPISRPNLTFSTLTVSNMSPEDSSIYLCSGAERGGYTFGSGTRLTVV.

The chain employs TRBV4-1 and TRBJ1-5, with TRBD1 as a possible D gene (5 bases). This CDR3 spans 14 amino acids. Trimming left V 3 bases short and J 7 bases short, with 13 bases between. Germline CDR1 MGHRA, CDR2 YSYEKL. As DNA, the CDR3 is TGCGCCAGCAGCCAGCAGGAACAGGTCCAGCCCCAGCATTTT. This codes for CASSQQEQVQPQHF.

CDR3 bases: TGTGCCAGCAGTTACACGCAGAATCAGCCCCAGCATTTT. Translating gives CASSYTQNQPQHF. V and J are TRBV6-5 and TRBJ1-5; the D is unclear. CDR3 size: 13 residues. Germline lookup yields CDR1 MNHEY and CDR2 SVGAGI. Trimming removed 2 bases from V and 4 bases from J, with 6 bases in between.

The chain links TRBV7-9 to TRBJ2-1; TRBD2 agrees at 9 bases. This CDR3 comprises 14 residues. CDR1 is SEHNR and CDR2 is FQNEAQ in the germline V gene (reference sequence). The V segment lost 3 bases and the J segment 8 bases; nucleotides outside the gene matches: 5. Here the CDR3 DNA reads TGTGCCAGCAGCTTGGCGGGAGGGTCCCATGAGCAGTTCTTC. Its protein product is CASSLAGGSHEQFF.

Here the CDR3 reads CASSFIASHYEQYF. In DNA, the CDR3 is TGTGCCAGCAGCTTCATAGCGTCCCACTACGAGCAGTACTTC. V usage is TRBV5-6 and J usage is TRBJ2-7, with D perhaps matching TRBD2 (5 bases). The ends were cut back, 2 bases at V and 3 bases at J, with 12 bases in the middle. Per the germline V gene, CDR1 is SGHDT and CDR2 is YYEEEE. The CDR3 totals 14 residues.

The chain combines TRBV5-4 with TRBJ2-4; TRBD2 matches at 8 bases. The length of the CDR3 is 15 residues. J lost 5 bases, V lost 3 bases, and 7 bases had no gene match. Germline V gene sequence: CDR1 SGHNT, CDR2 YYREEE (reference sequence). CDR3 sequence (DNA): TGTGCCAGCAGCTCCCGCGTAGCGGGGCAAAACATTCAGTACTTC. It yields the protein CASSSRVAGQNIQYF.